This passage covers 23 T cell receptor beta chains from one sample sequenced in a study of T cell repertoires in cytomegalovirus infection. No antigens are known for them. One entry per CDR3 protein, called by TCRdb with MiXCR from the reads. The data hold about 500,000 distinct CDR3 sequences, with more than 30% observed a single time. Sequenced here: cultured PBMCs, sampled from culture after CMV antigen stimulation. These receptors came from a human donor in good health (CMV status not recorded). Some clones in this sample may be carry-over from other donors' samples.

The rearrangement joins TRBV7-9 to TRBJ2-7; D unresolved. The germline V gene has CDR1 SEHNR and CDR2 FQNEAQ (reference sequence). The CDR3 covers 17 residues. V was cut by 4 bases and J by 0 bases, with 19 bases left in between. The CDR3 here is CASSSGPPPFSSYEQYV. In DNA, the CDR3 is TGTGCCAGCAGCTCCGGGCCCCCGCCCTTTAGCTCCTACGAGCAGTACGTC.

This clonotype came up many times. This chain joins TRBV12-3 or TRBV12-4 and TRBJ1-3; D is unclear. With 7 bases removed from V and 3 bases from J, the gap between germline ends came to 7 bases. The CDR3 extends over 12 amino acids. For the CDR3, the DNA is TGTGCCAGCATGCCGGGTGGAAACACCATATATTTT. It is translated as CASMPGGNTIYF.

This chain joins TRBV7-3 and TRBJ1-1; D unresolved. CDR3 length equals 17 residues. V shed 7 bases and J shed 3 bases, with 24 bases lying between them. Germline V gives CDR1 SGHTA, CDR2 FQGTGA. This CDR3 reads CASTHPHRVSADTEAFF. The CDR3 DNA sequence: TGTGCCAGCACCCATCCTCACCGGGTAAGCGCTGACACTGAAGCTTTCTTT.

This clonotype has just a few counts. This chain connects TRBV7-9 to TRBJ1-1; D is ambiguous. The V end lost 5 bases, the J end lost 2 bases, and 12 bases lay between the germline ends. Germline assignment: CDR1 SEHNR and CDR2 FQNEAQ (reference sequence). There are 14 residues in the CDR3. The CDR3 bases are TGTGCCAGCAGCACCCCGGGATATAACACTGAAGCTTTCTTT. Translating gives CASSTPGYNTEAFF.

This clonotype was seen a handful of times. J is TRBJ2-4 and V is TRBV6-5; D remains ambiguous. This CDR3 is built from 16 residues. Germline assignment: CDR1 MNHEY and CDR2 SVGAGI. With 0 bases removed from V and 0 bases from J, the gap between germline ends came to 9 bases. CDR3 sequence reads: CASSYSGSLAKNIQYF. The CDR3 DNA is TGTGCCAGCAGTTACTCGGGTTCGCTAGCCAAAAACATTCAGTACTTC.

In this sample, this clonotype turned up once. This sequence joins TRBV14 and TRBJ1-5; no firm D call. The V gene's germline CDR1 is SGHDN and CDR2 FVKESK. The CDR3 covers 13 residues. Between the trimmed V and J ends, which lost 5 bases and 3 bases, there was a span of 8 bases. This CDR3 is CASSSDHNQPQHF. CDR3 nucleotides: TGTGCCAGCAGCTCAGATCACAATCAGCCCCAGCATTTT.

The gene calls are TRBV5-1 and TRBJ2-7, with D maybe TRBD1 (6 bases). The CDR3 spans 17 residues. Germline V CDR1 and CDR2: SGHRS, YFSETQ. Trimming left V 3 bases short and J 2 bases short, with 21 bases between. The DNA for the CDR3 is TGCGCCAGCAGCTCCACCGGGACACCCAAATCCGCCTACGAGCAGTACGTC. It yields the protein CASSSTGTPKSAYEQYV.

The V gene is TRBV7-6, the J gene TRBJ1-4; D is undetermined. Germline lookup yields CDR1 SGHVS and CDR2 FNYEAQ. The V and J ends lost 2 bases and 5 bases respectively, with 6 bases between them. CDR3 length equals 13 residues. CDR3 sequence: CASSLSANEKLFF. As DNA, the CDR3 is TGTGCCAGCAGCTTAAGTGCAAATGAAAAACTGTTTTTT.

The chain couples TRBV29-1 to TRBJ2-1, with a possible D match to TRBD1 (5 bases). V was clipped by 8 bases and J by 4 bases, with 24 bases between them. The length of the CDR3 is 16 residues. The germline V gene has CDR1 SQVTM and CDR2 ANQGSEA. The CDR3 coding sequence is TGCAGCCTCCAATGGTGGTGGACAACGAGATACAATGAGCAGTTCTTC. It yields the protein CSLQWWWTTRYNEQFF.

CDR3 amino acids: CASSLIGTPGNTEAFF. CDR3 sequence (DNA): TGTGCCAGCAGCTTAATTGGGACCCCGGGGAACACTGAAGCTTTCTTT. V is TRBV7-3 and J is TRBJ1-1, with D possibly matching TRBD1 (5 bases). V was clipped by 1 base and J by 1 base, with 13 bases between them. The CDR3 has 16 residues. Germline V lookup: CDR1 SGHTA, CDR2 FQGTGA.

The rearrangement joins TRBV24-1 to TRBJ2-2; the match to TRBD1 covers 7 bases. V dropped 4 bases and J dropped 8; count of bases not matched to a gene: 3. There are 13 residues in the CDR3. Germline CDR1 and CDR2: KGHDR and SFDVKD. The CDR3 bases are TGTGCCACCAGTGACTGGGACAGAGGGGAGCTGTTTTTT. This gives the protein CATSDWDRGELFF.

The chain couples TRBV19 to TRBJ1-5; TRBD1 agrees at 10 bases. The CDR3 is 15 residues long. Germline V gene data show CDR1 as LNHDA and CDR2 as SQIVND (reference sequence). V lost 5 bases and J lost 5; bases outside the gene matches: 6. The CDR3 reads CASSVTGGRDQPQHF. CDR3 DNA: TGTGCCAGTAGTGTGACAGGGGGCAGGGATCAGCCCCAGCATTTT.

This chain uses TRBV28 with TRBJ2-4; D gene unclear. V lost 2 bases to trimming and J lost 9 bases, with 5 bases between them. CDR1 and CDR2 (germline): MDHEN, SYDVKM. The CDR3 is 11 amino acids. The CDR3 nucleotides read TGTGCCAGCAGTTTACATAGCATTCAGTACTTC. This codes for CASSLHSIQYF.

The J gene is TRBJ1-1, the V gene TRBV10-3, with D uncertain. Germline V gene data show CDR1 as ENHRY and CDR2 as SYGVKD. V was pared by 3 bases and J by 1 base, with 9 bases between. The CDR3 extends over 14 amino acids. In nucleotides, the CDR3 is TGTGCCATCAGTGATAACCCCCAGAACACTGAAGCTTTCTTT. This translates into CAISDNPQNTEAFF.

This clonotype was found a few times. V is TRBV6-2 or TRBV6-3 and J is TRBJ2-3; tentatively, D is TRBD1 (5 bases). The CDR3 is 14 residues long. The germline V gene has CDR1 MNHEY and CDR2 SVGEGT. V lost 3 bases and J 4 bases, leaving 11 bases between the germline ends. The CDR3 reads CASSYSGFADTQYF. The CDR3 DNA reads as TGTGCCAGCAGTTATTCAGGGTTTGCAGATACGCAGTATTTT.

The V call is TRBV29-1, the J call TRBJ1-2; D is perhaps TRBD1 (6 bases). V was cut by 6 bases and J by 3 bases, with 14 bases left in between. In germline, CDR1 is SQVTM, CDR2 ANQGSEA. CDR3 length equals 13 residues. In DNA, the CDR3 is TGCAGCGTGTCGGAGGGGGGCTACTATGGCTACACCTTC. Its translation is CSVSEGGYYGYTF.

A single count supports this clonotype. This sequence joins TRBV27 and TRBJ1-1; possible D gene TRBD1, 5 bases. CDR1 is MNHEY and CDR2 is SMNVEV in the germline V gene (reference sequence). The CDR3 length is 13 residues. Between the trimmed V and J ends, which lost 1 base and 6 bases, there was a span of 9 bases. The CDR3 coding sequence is TGTGCCAGCAGTTTATGGCAGGGCTCTGAAGCTTTCTTT. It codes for CASSLWQGSEAFF.

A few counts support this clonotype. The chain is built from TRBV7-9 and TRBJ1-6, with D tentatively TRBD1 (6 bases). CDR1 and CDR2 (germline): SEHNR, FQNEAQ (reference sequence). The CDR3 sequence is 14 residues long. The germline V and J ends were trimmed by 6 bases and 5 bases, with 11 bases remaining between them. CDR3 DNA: TGTGCCAGCAGACTCACAGGGAATAATTCACCCCTCCACTTT. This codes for CASRLTGNNSPLHF. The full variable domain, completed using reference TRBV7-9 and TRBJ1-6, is DTGVSQNPRHKITKRGQNVTFRCDPISEHNRLYWYRQTLGQGPEFLTYFQNEAQLEKSRLLSDRFSAERPKGSFSTLEIQRTEQGDSAMYLCASRLTGNNSPLHFGNGTRLTVT.

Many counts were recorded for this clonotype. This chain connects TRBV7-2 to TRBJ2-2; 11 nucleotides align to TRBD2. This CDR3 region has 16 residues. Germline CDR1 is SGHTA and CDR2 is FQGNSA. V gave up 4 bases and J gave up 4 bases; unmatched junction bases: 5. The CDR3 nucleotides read TGTGCCAGCAGCTCGGGACTAGCGGCGGCCACCGGGGAGCTGTTTTTT. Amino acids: CASSSGLAAATGELFF.

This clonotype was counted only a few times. Here the CDR3 reads CASSLEGGLTEAFF. The CDR3 DNA follows: TGTGCCAGCAGCTTAGAGGGGGGCCTCACTGAAGCTTTCTTT. The J gene is TRBJ1-1, the V gene TRBV7-2, with D tentatively TRBD1 (6 bases). Trimming took 1 base from V and 4 from J, leaving 10 bases between them. CDR3 length: 14 residues. CDR1 is SGHTA, CDR2 FQGNSA, per germline.

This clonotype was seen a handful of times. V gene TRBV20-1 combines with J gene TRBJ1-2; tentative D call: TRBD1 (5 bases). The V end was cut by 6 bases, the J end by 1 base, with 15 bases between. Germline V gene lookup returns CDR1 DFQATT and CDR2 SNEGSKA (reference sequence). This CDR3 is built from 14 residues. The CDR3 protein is CSAFRQNFNYGYTF. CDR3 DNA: TGCAGTGCATTTCGACAGAACTTTAACTATGGCTACACCTTC.

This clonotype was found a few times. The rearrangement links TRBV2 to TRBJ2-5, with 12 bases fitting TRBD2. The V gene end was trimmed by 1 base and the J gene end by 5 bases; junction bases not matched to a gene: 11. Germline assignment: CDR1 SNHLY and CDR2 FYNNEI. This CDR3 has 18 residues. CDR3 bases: TGTGCCAGCAGTGAAGTGGGGAGACTAGCGGGAGTAAAGGAGACCCAGTACTTC. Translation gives CASSEVGRLAGVKETQYF.

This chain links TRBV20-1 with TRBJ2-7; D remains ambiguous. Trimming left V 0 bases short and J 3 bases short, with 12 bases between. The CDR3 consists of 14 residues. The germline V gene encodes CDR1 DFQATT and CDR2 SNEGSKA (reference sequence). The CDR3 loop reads CSARDLGWDYEQYF. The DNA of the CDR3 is TGCAGTGCTAGAGATCTCGGGTGGGACTACGAGCAGTACTTC.